The 22 T cell receptor beta chains below all came from one sample that was sequenced in a study of radiation and T cells in renal cell carcinoma. Time point noted: blood 4 weeks post-SBRT, at nephrectomy. Regarding treatment: 15 Gy SBRT to primary tumor, nephrectomy 4 weeks later. Using immunoSEQ multiplex PCR, the repertoire was profiled, and TCRdb retains in-frame clones only, with some absent. The table includes 140,000 or so clones, roughly 90% detected once. The sample here was blood, taken from a patient whose treatment included radiotherapy and nephrectomy. These receptors were obtained from a woman aged 45-59 years with renal cell carcinoma.

This clone has just one count. The chain employs TRBV27 and TRBJ1-2; 10 positions agree with TRBD1. Germline assignment: CDR1 MNHEY and CDR2 SMNVEV (reference sequence). This CDR3 has 13 amino acids. Germline trimming cut 6 bases from V and 3 bases from J; bases unmatched to any gene: 1. In DNA, the CDR3 is TGTGCCAGCAGGGGACAGGGGTACTATGGCTACACCTTC. Its translation is CASRGQGYYGYTF.

This clone has just one count. The V and J genes are TRBV7-2 and TRBJ1-5; D gene uncertain. V was cut by 5 bases and J by 0 bases, with 11 bases left in between. Germline V lookup: CDR1 SGHTA, CDR2 FQGNSA. This CDR3 comprises 15 residues. The CDR3 here is CASSPFAYSNQPQHF. CDR3 coding DNA: TGTGCCAGCAGCCCCTTCGCTTATAGCAATCAGCCCCAGCATTTT.

This chain joins TRBV7-2 and TRBJ1-6; D unresolved. Germline values: CDR1 SGHTA, CDR2 FQGNSA. This CDR3 has 16 amino acids. Trimming stripped 4 bases from V and 1 base from J, with 11 bases between. The CDR3 here is CASSSSGGSYNSPLHF. DNA for the CDR3: TGTGCCAGCAGCTCCTCCGGAGGATCCTATAATTCACCCCTCCACTTT. Drawing the rest from reference TRBV7-2 and TRBJ1-6, the complete variable domain is GAGVSQSPSNKVTEKGKDVELRCDPISGHTALYWYRQSLGQGLEFLIYFQGNSAPDKSGLPSDRFSAERTGGSVSTLTIQRTQQEDSAVYLCASSSSGGSYNSPLHFGNGTRLTVT.

CDR3 loop: CAWSVLKNYGYTF. The CDR3 DNA sequence: TGTGCCTGGAGTGTACTAAAAAACTATGGCTACACCTTC. This chain connects TRBV30 to TRBJ1-2; D uncertain. Trimming removed 0 bases from V and 2 bases from J, with 7 bases in between. Germline CDR1 and CDR2: GTSNPN and SVGIG (reference sequence). The CDR3 length is 13 residues.

J is TRBJ2-7 and V is TRBV28; D is possibly TRBD2 (6 bases). The V end lost 2 bases, the J end lost 6 bases, and 11 bases lay between the germline ends. CDR1 and CDR2 from the germline V gene are MDHEN and SYDVKM. The CDR3 extends over 13 amino acids. The CDR3 protein is CASSLITGGEQYF. For the CDR3, the DNA is TGTGCCAGCAGTTTAATTACCGGGGGCGAGCAGTACTTC.

This chain uses TRBV29-1 with TRBJ1-3, with D uncertain. In germline, CDR1 is SQVTM, CDR2 ANQGSEA. The V end lost 3 bases, the J end lost 0 bases, and 9 bases lay between the germline ends. This CDR3 region has 14 residues. CDR3 coding DNA: TGCAGCGTTGAGGCCACCGACTCTGGAAACACCATATATTTT. Translating gives CSVEATDSGNTIYF.

The gene calls are TRBV11-3 and TRBJ2-2; D not certain. CDR3 size: 13 residues. Germline V gene sequence: CDR1 SGHNT, CDR2 YENEEA. Trimming removed 5 bases at V and 0 bases at J, with 4 bases between. The DNA for the CDR3 is TGTGCCAGCAGCAAATCGAACACCGGGGAGCTGTTTTTT. This codes for CASSKSNTGELFF.

This chain links TRBV28 with TRBJ2-3; 10 bases line up with TRBD2. The CDR3 has 15 residues. V shed 6 bases and J 7 bases; nucleotides not matched to a gene: 10. The germline CDR1 and CDR2 sequences are MDHEN and SYDVKM. The CDR3 region has the DNA TGTGCCAGCAGAATAGCGGGAGGCCAGGGGAATACGCAGTATTTT. Translating it yields CASRIAGGQGNTQYF.

The chain combines TRBV5-8 with TRBJ2-7, with 8 bases aligning to TRBD2. The CDR3 length is 15 residues. CDR1 SGHTS and CDR2 YDEGEE come from the germline V gene. With V trimmed by 4 bases and J by 2 bases, 8 bases remained unmatched. The CDR3 sequence is CASSTGTGRAYEQYF. The CDR3 nucleotides are TGTGCCAGCAGCACCGGGACCGGGAGGGCCTACGAGCAGTACTTC.

This clone was observed a few times. The CDR3 DNA sequence: TGTGCCAGCAGTCTTAGGGGGAGCGATAGCAATCAGCCCCAGCATTTT. Translating gives CASSLRGSDSNQPQHF. The rearrangement joins TRBV4-2 to TRBJ1-5; tentative D call: TRBD1 (6 bases). Trimming removed 6 bases from V and 0 bases from J, with 15 bases in between. The CDR3 loop spans 16 amino acids. The germline gives CDR1 LGHNA, CDR2 YNFKEQ.

The chain is built from TRBV2 and TRBJ2-1; possible D gene TRBD2, 6 bases. The CDR3 runs to 13 residues. Germline-derived CDR1 and CDR2 are SNHLY and FYNNEI. V was clipped by 4 bases and J by 9 bases, with 13 bases between them. The CDR3 sequence is CASSGGVFPEQFF. The CDR3 region has the DNA TGTGCCAGCAGTGGGGGGGTATTCCCTGAGCAGTTCTTC.

This sequence joins TRBV7-2 and TRBJ1-1, with D unclear. The ends were cut back, 3 bases at V and 10 bases at J, with 12 bases in the middle. The CDR3 spans 12 residues. From germline, CDR1 is SGHTA and CDR2 FQGNSA. This CDR3 reads CASSFSKSGAFF. CDR3 sequence (DNA): TGTGCCAGCAGCTTTTCGAAGTCCGGAGCTTTCTTT.

This chain connects TRBV15 to TRBJ1-3; the D is unclear. Germline assignment: CDR1 LNHNV and CDR2 YYDKDF (reference sequence). CDR3 length equals 17 residues. Trimming left V 0 bases short and J 0 bases short, with 12 bases between. CDR3 residues: CATSRDLPSASGNTIYF. DNA of the CDR3: TGTGCCACCAGCAGAGATCTACCATCGGCCTCTGGAAACACCATATATTTT.

This sequence joins TRBV7-9 and TRBJ2-3; TRBD2 is a possible D gene (6 bases). This CDR3 has 12 residues. V lost 11 bases and J lost 3, with 12 bases in between. CDR1 is SEHNR and CDR2 is FQNEAQ in the germline V gene (reference sequence). Written as DNA, the CDR3 is TGTGCCGGACGACTAGAGACAGATACGCAGTATTTT. This codes for CAGRLETDTQYF. Full variable domain (rest looked up from reference TRBV7-9 and TRBJ2-3): DTGVSQNPRHKITKRGQNVTFRCDPISEHNRLYWYRQTLGQGPEFLTYFQNEAQLEKSRLLSDRFSAERPKGSFSTLEIQRTEQGDSAMYLCAGRLETDTQYFGPGTRLTVL.

In nucleotides, the CDR3 is TGTGCCAGCAGTGAAAATTTCTGGGGTCAGCCCCAGCATTTT. This codes for CASSENFWGQPQHF. This chain connects TRBV6-1 to TRBJ1-5; no definite D call. Trimming removed 2 bases at V and 6 bases at J, with 11 bases between. This CDR3 region has 14 residues. Germline V gene lookup returns CDR1 MNHNS and CDR2 SASEGT.

CDR3 sequence: CAISDTRRGTEAFF. The CDR3 DNA reads TGTGCCATCAGTGACACACGGAGGGGCACTGAAGCTTTCTTT. The chain combines TRBV10-3 with TRBJ1-1, with a tentative D call TRBD1 (5 bases). Germline CDR1 is ENHRY and CDR2 is SYGVKD. Trimming removed 3 bases from V and 4 bases from J, with 12 bases in between. This CDR3 is 14 amino acids long.

This chain connects TRBV5-6 to TRBJ1-5, with a possible D match to TRBD1 (5 bases). The V end lost 4 bases, the J end lost 7 bases, and 18 bases lay between the germline ends. The CDR3 covers 15 residues. Germline V gene lookup returns CDR1 SGHDT and CDR2 YYEEEE. The CDR3 DNA follows: TGTGCCAGCAGCGGTAAAAAGAGGGGTGAGCAGCCCCAGCATTTT. It codes for CASSGKKRGEQPQHF.

The chain is built from TRBV28 and TRBJ2-5; 8 bases fit TRBD2. Germline V gives CDR1 MDHEN, CDR2 SYDVKM. There are 15 residues in the CDR3. V was clipped by 6 bases and J by 5 bases; unmatched bases: 11. In DNA, the CDR3 is TGTGCCAGCAGAACCCGGACTAGCTCATGGGAGACCCAGTACTTC. This sequence encodes CASRTRTSSWETQYF.

The V and J genes are TRBV27 and TRBJ2-7; D is perhaps TRBD1 or TRBD2 (5 bases each). In germline, CDR1 is MNHEY, CDR2 SMNVEV (reference sequence). The CDR3 is made up of 13 amino acids. V lost 6 bases and J lost 4, with 13 bases in between. CDR3 residues: CASSRMGVYEQYF. The CDR3 coding sequence is TGTGCCAGCAGCCGCATGGGGGTATACGAGCAGTACTTC.

On this clone: The sample carries other DNA sequences with the same CDR3. This chain connects TRBV19 to TRBJ1-1; 7 bases are a match to TRBD1. With 4 bases clipped from V and 2 bases from J, the junction kept 4 bases outside the gene matches. Germline-derived CDR1 and CDR2 are LNHDA and SQIVND (reference sequence). The CDR3 covers 14 residues. In nucleotides, the CDR3 is TGTGCCAGTAGTAGGGGGACAGTCAACACTGAAGCTTTCTTT. Residues: CASSRGTVNTEAFF.

The V and J genes are TRBV7-3 and TRBJ2-7, with 7 nucleotides matching TRBD1. With V trimmed by 4 bases and J by 6 bases, 6 bases remained unmatched. CDR1 and CDR2 from the germline V gene are SGHTA and FQGTGA. This CDR3 comprises 13 residues. The CDR3 coding sequence is TGTGCCAGCAGCTCTCAGGGGGACGGCGAGCAGTACTTC. Translating it yields CASSSQGDGEQYF.

The genes are TRBV4-1 and TRBJ1-4, with 8 bases matching TRBD1. This CDR3 has 16 residues. Per germline, CDR1 MGHRA and CDR2 YSYEKL. The V gene end was trimmed by 1 base and the J gene end by 4 bases; junction bases not matched to a gene: 5. For the CDR3, the DNA is TGCGCCAGCAGCCAAGCCGGACAGGGTGTTAATGAAAAACTGTTTTTT. Amino acids: CASSQAGQGVNEKLFF.